This T cell receptor beta chain was identified in a study of cytomegalovirus exposure and HLA in healthy donors. The overall study: A subsequent analysis stated that the 100 to 150 validation repertoires were run on the same platform as the roughly 700 first-cohort repertoires.

The CDR3 loop spans 15 amino acids. Trimming pared 3 bases from V and 1 base from J, leaving 11 bases between. Germline V CDR1 and CDR2: SGHDT, YYEEEE. TCRdb's table, derived via immunoSEQ multiplex PCR, lists solely in-frame clones and lacks some. The repertoire includes approximately 82,000 clones, about 92% of them detected once, and over 0.65% sits in the top ten. The sample taken for sequencing was PBMCs. The receptor comes from a man younger than 35 in good health and CMV-seronegative. The chain carries TRBV5-6 and TRBJ1-3; D remains ambiguous. The CDR3, as DNA: TGTGCCAGCAGCTGGGCGTTGGGTTCTGGAAACACCATATATTTT. Translated: CASSWALGSGNTIYF.